Listed below are T cell receptor beta chains from one sample, sequenced in a study of T cell clusters in autoimmune cytopenias. TCRdb reprocessed the multiplex PCR reads; each CDR3 protein has one entry and no DNA is given. Across some 6,900 distinct CDR3 sequences, the top ten clones capture 60% of the sample. This sample also belongs to another study, concerning T cell repertoires in aging, cancer and after chemotherapy.

Sequencing input: peripheral blood. The receptor source for this set is a human donor in good health. CDR3s include the opening cysteine and the closing phenylalanine or tryptophan. A clone size is listed for some rows: how often the clone was seen (once, few, many), or a class if it is expanded.

V gene	clone size	J gene	CDR3 protein
TRBV5-5	NA	TRBJ2-1	CASSPTTFGVNEQFF
TRBV6-4	NA	TRBJ2-1	CASRPDRGSEQFF
TRBV5-5	NA	TRBJ2-7	CASSFTPSSDEQYF
TRBV7-6	NA	TRBJ1-4	CASSRNIVIGTGHEKLFF
TRBV19	NA	TRBJ1-3	CASSIDRGNTIYF
TRBV5-5	NA	TRBJ2-5	CASSLAGGRETQYF
TRBV19	NA	TRBJ1-5	CASLPGGNQPQHF
TRBV6-2/TRBV6-3	NA	TRBJ1-1	CASIHRGLNTEAFF
TRBV18	NA	TRBJ2-1	CASSPGGPNEQFF
TRBV29-1	medium-sized	TRBJ2-5	CSFLGVVKTQYF
TRBV19	NA	TRBJ1-2	CASSPGTLYGYTF
TRBV29-1	NA	TRBJ2-7	CSVPVAGANYEQYF